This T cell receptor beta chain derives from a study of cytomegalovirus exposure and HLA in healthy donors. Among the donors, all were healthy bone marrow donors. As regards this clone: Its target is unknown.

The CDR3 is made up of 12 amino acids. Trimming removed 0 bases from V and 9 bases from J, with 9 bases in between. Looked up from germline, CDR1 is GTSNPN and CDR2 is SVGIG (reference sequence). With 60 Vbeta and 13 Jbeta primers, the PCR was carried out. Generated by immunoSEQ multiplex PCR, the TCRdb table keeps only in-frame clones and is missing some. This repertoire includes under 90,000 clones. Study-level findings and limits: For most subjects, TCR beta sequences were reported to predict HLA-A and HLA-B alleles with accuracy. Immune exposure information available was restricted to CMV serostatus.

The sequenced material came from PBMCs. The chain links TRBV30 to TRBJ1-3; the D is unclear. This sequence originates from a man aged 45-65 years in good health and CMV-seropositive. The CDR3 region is CAWSVPPSTIYF. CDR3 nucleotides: TGTGCCTGGAGTGTTCCCCCGAGCACCATATATTTT.